This T cell receptor (beta chain) was documented in a study of identical twins (dated by TCRdb to about 2016). For context, the study as a whole: To test whether fetal clonotypes persist, this study deep-sequenced TCR alpha and beta repertoires from monozygotic twins, from unrelated adults of various ages, and from cord blood. To rule out contamination, replicate twin experiments were performed at different times with different library preparation protocols.

V is reduced by 1 base and J by 2 bases, leaving a spacing of 3 bases between them. Measured from the cysteine to the phenylalanine, the CDR3 is 12 residues long. The only DNA kept is the CDR3, 36 bases in frame from the first base. Only healthy Caucasian donors were included. The twin cohort consisted of three pairs of female monozygotic twins, all aged roughly 18 to 30 years. Positive isolation kits from Invitrogen were used to isolate the CD4+ and CD8+ T cell populations. Library creation used 5' RACE. This sample was sequenced with an Illumina HiSeq 2000. A universal primer binding site was added through template switching, and the final cDNA carried a unique molecular identifier so that TCR cDNA molecules could be counted accurately. Specific primers in the conserved constant-segment region were used to synthesize first-strand cDNA for the TCR alpha and beta chains. To control for contamination, every cDNA library was double barcoded, receiving both a SMART-Mk sample barcode and Illumina barcodes. TruSeq adapter sequences along with Illumina sample barcodes were introduced in two successive PCR steps. Sequencing of the TCR alpha and beta cDNA libraries was done on the Illumina HiSeq platform using custom primers. As for how the authors treated the data: MiGEC processed the raw reads to extract unique molecular identifiers, while MiXCR was used to determine the CDR3 positions. For each individual, recombination models were inferred using an EM algorithm with the repgenHMM and IGoR tools. The tcR package in R was used for shared clonotype analysis, with sharing normalized by the product of cloneset sizes. Out-of-frame nonproductive sequences were analyzed to study raw recombination free of thymic and clonal selection effects. TCRdb reprocessing: public reads trimmed at Q25 with fastp, clones called with MiXCR, in-frame beta chains kept. Identical CDR3 proteins give one entry, which carries the most common genes and DNA. For this entry, the V and J calls and clone size follow TCRdb and not the study's own pipeline. This sample is represented by about 190,000 distinct CDR3 sequences; more than 15% of them were singletons. The ten biggest clones cover 35% to 50% of the sample.

This clonotype was counted at least ten times. No antigen is known for it. No much larger clone exists at a distance of one base, and base qualities are not known. Results the study describes overall, beyond this receptor: Out-of-frame TCR alpha sharing in monozygotic twins was systematically underestimated by recombination models, whereas sharing between unrelated individuals was in agreement with the recombination models. Because the same donors could not be followed over many years, conclusions were based on cross-sectional statistical analysis. The excess sharing between twins in beta out-of-frame sequences was weaker because fewer shared sequences reduced the signal-to-noise ratio. Zero-insertion analyses could be partly confounded by invariant T cells such as MAIT and iNKT, though diverse VJ usage argued against such confounding for most clonotypes. Abundant cord blood beta clonotypes had fewer insertions, young adult naive repertoires showed a similar but weaker trend, and memory repertoires showed no such trend. Compared with coincidental sharing between unrelated individuals, out-of-frame TCR alpha sequences shared between twins showed an excess of sequences with low generation probability.

This same sample was also taken into another study, of T cells expressing NK-cell markers. Drawing on the second study: About eight donors provided sorted CD3+CD56+NKG2C+, CD3+CD56+NKG2C- and CD3+CD56-NKG2C+ T-cell subsets, whose TCR beta-chain repertoires were profiled. Among the eight sequenced donors, only one was HCMV-seronegative, while the other seven were HCMV-seropositive. To restrict sorting to alphabetaTCR-expressing T cells, an anti-gammadeltaTCR antibody was added in several experiments. In six donors, the dominant CD3+CD56+NKG2C+ clonotypes were among the top 10 CD8+ clonotypes and accounted for about 1.0-7.0% of CD8+ T cells. Those dominant clonotypes were again the most abundant among CD3+CD56-NKG2C+ cells in a handful of donors, at about 25-60.1%. Whether the expanded NKG2C-expressing T cell clones were specific for HCMV antigens remained unclear. All eight donors whose samples were sequenced were randomly selected healthy volunteers, three of them men and five women. To determine HCMV serostatus, a commercial ELISA kit was used to detect HCMV-specific IgG in serum. MIGEC handled demultiplexing of the reads and grouping by UMI, while MiTCR was used to assemble and quantify clonotypes. To exclude erroneous sequences, only TCR cDNA sequences supported by at least two reads were retained. The tcR package was used for downstream repertoire analysis, and clonotypes were matched across fractions by CDR3 nucleotide sequence plus V segment. VDJmatch was used to annotate antigen specificity against VDJdb, with one amino acid substitution allowed in CDR3.

The sequence was collected from a young woman in good health. The V and J genes are TRBV12-3 or TRBV12-4 and TRBJ2-7; a confident D gene designation cannot be given. Sequencing was done on a sample of CD8+ T cells sorted from blood. The bases are TGTGCCAGCAGTTTAGTCCCCTACGAGCAGTACTTC. Its protein reads: CASSLVPYEQYF.